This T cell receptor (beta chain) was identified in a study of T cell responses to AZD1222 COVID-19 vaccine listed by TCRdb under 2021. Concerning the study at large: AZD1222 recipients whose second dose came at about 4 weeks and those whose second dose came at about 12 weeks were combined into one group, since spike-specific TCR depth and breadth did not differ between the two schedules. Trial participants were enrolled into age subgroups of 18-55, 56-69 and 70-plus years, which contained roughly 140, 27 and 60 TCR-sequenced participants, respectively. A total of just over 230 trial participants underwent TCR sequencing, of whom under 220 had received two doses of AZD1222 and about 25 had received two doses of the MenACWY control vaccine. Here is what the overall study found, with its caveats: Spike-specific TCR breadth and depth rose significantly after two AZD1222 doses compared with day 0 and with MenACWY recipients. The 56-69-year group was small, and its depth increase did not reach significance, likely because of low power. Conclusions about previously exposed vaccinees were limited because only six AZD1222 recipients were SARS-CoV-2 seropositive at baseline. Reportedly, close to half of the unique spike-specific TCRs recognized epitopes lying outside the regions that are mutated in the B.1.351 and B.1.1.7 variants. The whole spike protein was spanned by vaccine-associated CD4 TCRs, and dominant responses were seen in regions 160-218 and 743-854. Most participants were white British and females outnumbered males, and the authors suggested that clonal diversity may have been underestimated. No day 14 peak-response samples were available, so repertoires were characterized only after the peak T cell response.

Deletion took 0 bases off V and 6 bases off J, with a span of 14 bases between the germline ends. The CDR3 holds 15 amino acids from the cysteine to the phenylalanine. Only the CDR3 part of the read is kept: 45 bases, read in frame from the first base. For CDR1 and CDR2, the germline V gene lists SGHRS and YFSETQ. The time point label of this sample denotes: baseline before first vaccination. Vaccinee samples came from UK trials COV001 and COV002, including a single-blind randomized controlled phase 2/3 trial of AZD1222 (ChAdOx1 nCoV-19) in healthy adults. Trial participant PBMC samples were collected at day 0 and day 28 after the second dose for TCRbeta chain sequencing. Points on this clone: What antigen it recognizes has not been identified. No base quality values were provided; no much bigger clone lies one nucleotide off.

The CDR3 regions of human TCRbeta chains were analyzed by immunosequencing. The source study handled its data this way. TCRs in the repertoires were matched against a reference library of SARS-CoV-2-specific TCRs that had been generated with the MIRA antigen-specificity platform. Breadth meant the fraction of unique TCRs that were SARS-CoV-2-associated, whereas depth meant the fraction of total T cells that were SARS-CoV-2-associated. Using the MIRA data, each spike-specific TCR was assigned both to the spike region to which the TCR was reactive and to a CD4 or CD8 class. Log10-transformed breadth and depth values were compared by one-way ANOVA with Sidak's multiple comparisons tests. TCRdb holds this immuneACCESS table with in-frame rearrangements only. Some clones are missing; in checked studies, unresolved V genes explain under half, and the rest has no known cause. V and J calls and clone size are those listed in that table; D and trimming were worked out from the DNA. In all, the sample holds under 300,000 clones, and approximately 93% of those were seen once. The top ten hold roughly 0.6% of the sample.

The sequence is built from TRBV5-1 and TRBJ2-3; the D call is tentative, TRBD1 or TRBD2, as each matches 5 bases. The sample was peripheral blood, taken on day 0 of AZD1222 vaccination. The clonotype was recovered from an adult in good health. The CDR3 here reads CASSLVGTLDDTQYF. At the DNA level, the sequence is TGCGCCAGCAGCTTGGTTGGGACCCTGGACGATACGCAGTATTTT.